The rows below give T cell receptor beta chains drawn from one sample of a study of beta chain features in type 1 diabetes. Sequencing used immunoSEQ multiplex PCR; TCRdb keeps in-frame clones, though not all of them. The data contain 350,000 to 450,000 clones, over 12% of them seen just once; the ten biggest clones take up roughly 0.019%. The sample comprised naive CD4+ T cells from blood. These receptors all come from a woman aged 18-29 years in good health. Both conserved end residues are part of each CDR3. The D gene is left open where the match is weak. Size is omitted from some rows. Given values are once, few, many or a class for expanded clones.

>TRBD1|TRBJ1-2|.|TRBV7-3
CASGSRGEGYTF
TGTGCCAGCGGCTCCAGGGGGGAGGGCTACACCTTC
>.|TRBJ2-1|few|TRBV9
CASSPLESSYNEQFF
TGTGCCAGCAGCCCCCTAGAGAGCTCCTACAATGAGCAGTTCTTC
>.|TRBJ2-3|many|TRBV29-1
CSAGTDTQYF
TGCAGCGCTGGCACAGATACGCAGTATTTT
>.|TRBJ2-7|few|TRBV28
CASSSFGQYPYEQYF
TGTGCCAGCAGCTCGTTCGGACAGTACCCCTACGAGCAGTACTTC
>TRBD2|TRBJ2-5|few|TRBV9
CASQEGSGLAGGETQYF
TGTGCCAGCCAGGAGGGTTCCGGACTAGCGGGAGGAGAGACCCAGTACTTC
>.|TRBJ2-5|.|TRBV7-9
CASSLNGGQETQYF
TGTGCCAGCAGCTTAAATGGCGGCCAAGAGACCCAGTACTTC
>.|TRBJ2-7|.|TRBV28
CATMWGDDRREQYF
TGTGCCACCATGTGGGGAGACGACCGGAGAGAGCAGTACTTC
>.|TRBJ2-1|.|TRBV29-1
CSVDWVANEQFF
TGCAGCGTTGATTGGGTAGCCAATGAGCAGTTCTTC
>.|TRBJ2-7|few|TRBV29-1
CSVDGHPNSYEQYF
TGCAGCGTGGACGGACACCCCAACTCCTACGAGCAGTACTTC
>.|TRBJ2-7|.|TRBV11-2
CASSLGTGTTYEQYF
TGTGCCAGCAGCTTAGGGACAGGGACTACCTACGAGCAGTACTTC
>TRBD2|TRBJ2-1|once|TRBV7-2
CASSLALAGRNEQFF
TGTGCCAGCAGCTTGGCACTAGCGGGCCGAAATGAGCAGTTCTTC
>.|TRBJ2-1|.|TRBV7-2
CASNPWRIANEQFF
TGTGCCAGCAACCCCTGGAGGATAGCCAATGAGCAGTTCTTC
>.|TRBJ2-2|few|TRBV30
CAWRARQNTGELFF
TGTGCCTGGAGAGCAAGACAGAACACCGGGGAGCTGTTTTTT
>.|TRBJ2-7|few|TRBV10-3
CAIRGTAESYEQYF
TGTGCCATCCGCGGGACAGCGGAGTCCTACGAGCAGTACTTC
>.|TRBJ1-2|.|TRBV9
CASSQLSGPYGYTF
TGTGCCAGCAGCCAACTTTCAGGGCCCTATGGCTACACCTTC
>.|TRBJ2-5|.|TRBV11-1
CASSLSFQETQYF
TGTGCCAGCAGCTTATCCTTCCAAGAGACCCAGTACTTC